This record concerns one T cell receptor beta chain sequence. These data originate in a study of OX40 agonist ivuxolimab in advanced cancers. CDR1 KGHSH and CDR2 LQKENI come from the germline V gene. V shed 4 bases and J shed 3 bases, with 19 bases lying between them. CDR3 size: 17 residues. Clones were sequenced by immunoSEQ multiplex PCR, and TCRdb holds only the in-frame ones, with some missing. The table lists about 100,000 clones, 91% of them singletons, with 0.45% to 0.65% in the top ten. The rearrangement joins TRBV18 to TRBJ1-5; perhaps TRBD1 as D (6 bases). Sequences were derived from CD4+ or CD8+ T cells sorted from blood, sampled in a trial of the OX40 agonist ivuxolimab. The receptor was derived from an adult with an advanced solid tumor such as melanoma, head and neck, liver or kidney cancer. CDR3 nucleotide sequence: TGTGCCAGCTCACTTAATCCCCCGGGACACCTCAATCAGCCCCAGCATTTT. Translation: CASSLNPPGHLNQPQHF.